Listed below are T cell receptor beta chains from one sample, sequenced in a study of human T cells and chemical hapten exposure. One entry per CDR3 protein, called by TCRdb with MiXCR from the 5' RACE reads. The sample records some 78,000 distinct CDR3 sequences, roughly 8.4% being singletons. These receptors were obtained from a male donor in good health. The conserved cysteine and the conserved F or W are not part of the CDR3 here. D genes are given only for firm matches.

v_gene	len	d_gene	j_gene	CDR3aa
TRBV7-6	12	TRBD1	TRBJ2-2	ASSTTGGGGELF
TRBV6-2/TRBV6-3	13	-	TRBJ1-3	ASSYTEDSGNTIY
TRBV20-1	13	TRBD2	TRBJ2-3	SASPSGGASDTQY
TRBV6-6	13	-	TRBJ1-5	ASSYEGYSNQPQH
TRBV20-1	14	TRBD2	TRBJ2-1	SARVLAGGPYEEQF
TRBV9	11	TRBD2	TRBJ2-1	ASSLGLVNEQF
TRBV6-5	12	-	TRBJ2-1	ASSYWGSDNEQF
TRBV20-1	11	TRBD1	TRBJ2-7	SASWTGDREQY
TRBV11-2	11	-	TRBJ2-3	ASSPDNTDTQY
TRBV7-2	12	-	TRBJ2-3	ASSLRSSTDTQY
TRBV28	14	-	TRBJ1-4	ASSFPLKATNEKLF
TRBV12-3/TRBV12-4	12	-	TRBJ2-3	ASSAGISTDTQY
TRBV5-1	14	-	TRBJ2-4	ASSLAGPIAKNIQY
TRBV6-2/TRBV6-3	12	-	TRBJ1-5	ASSVRVGNQPQH
TRBV6-2/TRBV6-3	14	-	TRBJ1-1	ASSYPRSGPNTEAF
TRBV5-5	14	TRBD1	TRBJ2-5	ASSTGGRVKQETQY
TRBV3-1	11	-	TRBJ2-3	ASSQGGGDTQY
TRBV5-1	15	TRBD2	TRBJ2-1	ASSFIGTSGVYNEQF
TRBV7-2	14	-	TRBJ1-6	ASSFEGKHYNSPLH
TRBV9	12	TRBD1	TRBJ2-5	ASSSQGARGTQY
TRBV5-6	14	-	TRBJ1-1	ASSRLRAAMNTEAF
TRBV4-3	16	-	TRBJ2-3	ASSQDGAGALPTDTQY
TRBV12-3/TRBV12-4	13	-	TRBJ1-5	ASRGGGVRGQPQH
TRBV12-3/TRBV12-4	11	TRBD1	TRBJ1-1	ASRQGLITEAF
TRBV2	12	-	TRBJ2-7	ASSEVLGRYEQY
TRBV5-1	11	-	TRBJ1-1	ASSPTLNTEAF
TRBV20-1	12	TRBD2	TRBJ2-7	SARSSGGDYEQY
TRBV4-2	12	-	TRBJ2-7	ASSQETSSYEQY
TRBV6-6	13	TRBD2	TRBJ2-2	ASSYPSGTTGELF
TRBV10-3	12	TRBD2	TRBJ2-1	AIGVAGGHNEQF
TRBV12-3/TRBV12-4	12	-	TRBJ2-3	ASSRDLSADTQY
TRBV12-3/TRBV12-4	13	TRBD1	TRBJ2-4	ASRADRANKNIQY
TRBV5-6	14	TRBD1	TRBJ2-5	ASSLAVAGGQETQY
TRBV7-9	12	-	TRBJ2-3	ASSLVGLSDTQY
TRBV5-5	12	-	TRBJ1-5	ASSRKGENQPQH
TRBV6-6	11	-	TRBJ2-3	ASMAGGTDTQY
TRBV4-1	13	TRBD2	TRBJ2-7	ASSQDSGGSYEQY
TRBV27	11	-	TRBJ2-7	ASSYRFSYEQY
TRBV5-1	17	TRBD1	TRBJ2-6	ASSLRRTGVDSGANVLT
TRBV6-5	17	-	TRBJ1-4	ASSYSPPIGSATNEKLF
TRBV27	15	TRBD1	TRBJ1-4	ASSSPRTGGANEKLF
TRBV15	15	-	TRBJ1-1	ATSRDLRAPLNTEAF
TRBV5-1	11	TRBD1	TRBJ2-7	ASSIGTAYEQY
TRBV18	14	TRBD1	TRBJ2-4	ASSPPQGAAKNIQY
TRBV4-3	14	TRBD1	TRBJ2-1	ASSQDRGDRINEQF